This T cell receptor beta chain was found in a study of post-analysis software for immune sequencing data. Per the germline V gene, CDR1 is MDHEN and CDR2 is SYDVKM. The CDR3 sequence is 15 residues long. The sample holds a few counts of this clonotype. Its antigen is unknown. General study findings and limits: Higher frequency in patients than in controls was seen for roughly five TRBV segments, with TRBV5-6, TRBV5-1 and TRBV20-1 among them. Strong same-batch co-clustering of samples appeared with F measure clustering. Multiple sclerosis patients had significantly lower normalized Chao1 diversity than controls.

cDNA libraries of TCR beta carried unique molecular identifiers. TCRdb redid the calling of the PCR reads with MiXCR, one entry per CDR3 protein. The sample includes around 200,000 distinct CDR3 sequences, over 25% of them seen just once. Sequencing was done on a sample of blood. This chain connects TRBV28 to TRBJ2-5, with 8 bases matching TRBD1. The DNA matches TRBJ2-7 better at its end, which makes the J call doubtful. The sequence derives from a girl younger than 18 with multiple sclerosis. The CDR3 DNA reads as TGTGCCAGCTTATCCTACGGACAGGGTTACTACGAGCAGTACTTC. This sequence encodes CASLSYGQGYYEQYF.